The T cell receptor beta chain under discussion was sequenced for a study of brain T cells in children with intractable seizures. Study-wide results and limits: Only CDR3 sequence similarity suggested viral specificity, without known HCMV serostatus.

Only in-frame clones appear in the TCRdb table, and some are missing; sequencing was by immunoSEQ multiplex PCR. There are roughly 8,700 clones in the sample; roughly 71% occur only once, and around 19% lies in the top ten. The CDR3 covers 16 residues. V was pared by 5 bases and J by 10 bases, with 12 bases of the junction left unmatched. Germline V gives CDR1 SEHNR, CDR2 FQNEAQ (reference sequence). As regards this clone: No antigen is known for it.

Sequencing was limited to surgery cases with top T cell transcript signatures in brain tissue. J is TRBJ2-3 and V is TRBV7-9; 13 bases align to TRBD2. Source: resected brain tissue, taken at surgery. This receptor was identified in a girl aged 2 to 9 with tuberous sclerosis and intractable seizures. The CDR3 is CASSAGLAGAPSSQYF. The CDR3 DNA sequence: TGTGCCAGCAGCGCCGGACTAGCGGGGGCCCCTTCCTCGCAGTATTTT.